Listed here are 8 T cell receptor beta chains from one sample, sequenced in a study of response to subunit inactivated influenza vaccine. TCRdb fed the RT-PCR reads into MiXCR, producing one record per CDR3 protein. The sample consists of about 620,000 distinct CDR3 sequences, roughly 12% of them appearing once. This sample also appeared in a second study, on T cells expressing NK-cell markers. From that study: 5'RACE template switching built TCR beta cDNA with unique molecular identifiers.

The sequencing here drew on PBMCs from blood, taken on the day of vaccination. These receptors all come from a man aged 50 to 59 who received an inactivated influenza vaccine.

This clonotype was seen at least ten times. The genes are TRBV7-9 and TRBJ2-2; possible D gene TRBD2, 6 bases. This CDR3 comprises 17 residues. Trimming shortened V by 5 bases and J by 2 bases, and 18 bases separated the two germline ends. In germline, CDR1 is SEHNR, CDR2 FQNEAQ (reference sequence). The CDR3 DNA is TGTGCCAGCAGCCTTCCCCTCGGGACTGATAACACCGGGGAGCTGTTTTTT. Its protein product is CASSLPLGTDNTGELFF.

This chain connects TRBV3-1 to TRBJ1-5; D may be TRBD1 (5 bases). V dropped 2 bases and J dropped 2 bases, with 7 bases sitting between them. The CDR3 has 14 amino acids. Germline V gene data show CDR1 as LGHDT and CDR2 as YNNKEL (reference sequence). This chain's CDR3 is CASSQSRGNQPQHF. CDR3 in DNA: TGTGCCAGCAGCCAAAGCAGGGGCAATCAGCCCCAGCATTTT.

V is TRBV12-3 or TRBV12-4 and J is TRBJ1-1; TRBD1 is a possible D gene (5 bases). Trimming shortened V by 2 bases and J by 6 bases, and 16 bases separated the two germline ends. The CDR3 contains 15 residues. CDR3 DNA sequence: TGTGCCAGCAGTTTATTCCCCCTAGGGACTGCTGAAGCTTTCTTT. Translated, it gives CASSLFPLGTAEAFF.

The CDR3 is CASSPLSGYTF. In DNA, the CDR3 is TGTGCCAGCAGCCCCCTTAGTGGCTACACCTTC. This sequence joins TRBV6-6 and TRBJ1-2; no reliable D call. The ends were cut back, 6 bases at V and 7 bases at J, with 9 bases in the middle. Germline V gene lookup returns CDR1 MNHNY and CDR2 SVGAGI (reference sequence). CDR3 length: 11 amino acids.

The J gene is TRBJ1-5, the V gene TRBV7-2; possible D gene TRBD1, 5 bases. This CDR3 region has 15 residues. Looked up from germline, CDR1 is SGHTA and CDR2 is FQGNSA. The V gene lost 3 bases and the J gene lost 6 bases, with 15 bases spanning the gap. The CDR3, as DNA: TGTGCCAGCAGCTTTCAGGGTTTACAAGGTCAGCCCCAGCATTTT. It is translated as CASSFQGLQGQPQHF.

This clonotype was counted between two and nine times. The chain uses TRBV29-1 and TRBJ2-1; D possibly uses TRBD1 or TRBD2 (5 bases each). The germline V and J ends were trimmed by 8 bases and 6 bases, with 20 bases remaining between them. Per the germline V gene, CDR1 is SQVTM and CDR2 is ANQGSEA. CDR3 length: 14 residues. CDR3: CSPRGPGSGNEQFF. CDR3 DNA: TGCAGCCCGAGGGGCCCCGGATCCGGCAATGAGCAGTTCTTC.

Ten or more counts support this clonotype. The chain combines TRBV9 with TRBJ2-3; D is ambiguous. CDR1 is SGDLS, CDR2 YYNGEE, per germline. The CDR3 is made up of 15 amino acids. V dropped 2 bases and J dropped 0 bases, with 10 bases sitting between them. The CDR3 nucleotides are TGTGCCAGCAGCGTTCAGGCAGCTAGCACAGATACGCAGTATTTT. Protein product: CASSVQAASTDTQYF.

This clonotype showed up many times. V gene TRBV20-1 combines with J gene TRBJ2-7, with D hard to call. The germline CDR1 and CDR2 sequences are DFQATT and SNEGSKA (reference sequence). V lost 1 base, J lost 6 bases, and 13 bases lay in between. The CDR3 consists of 13 residues. The CDR3 DNA is TGCAGTGCTAGAGTGCCGGGTCAGGTCGAGCAGTACTTC. Translated: CSARVPGQVEQYF.